This is a list of T cell receptor beta chains from one sample in a study of T-cell memory formation after mild COVID-19. TCRdb analysed the 5' RACE reads with MiXCR anew, one entry per CDR3 protein. The sample consists of 350,000 to 450,000 distinct CDR3 sequences, 13% to 15% of them appearing once. Sequenced: PBMCs or a T cell subset sorted from them (not recorded which). The receptors stem from a man between 18 and 35 years old who had mild COVID-19 (a few samples of this study predate the infection). Cell type and time point are not known. CDR3s include the opening cysteine and the closing phenylalanine or tryptophan. Fields, in order: CDR3 DNA, CDR3 protein, clone size, V gene, J gene, D gene. D genes are given only for firm matches. Size is omitted from some rows. Given values are once, few, many or a class for expanded clones.

TGCGCCAGCAGCCCAGTGAATGGGAACACTGAAGCTTTCTTT	CASSPVNGNTEAFF	few	TRBV4-3	TRBJ1-1	NA
TGCGCCAGCAGCCAAGATCTGGCCAGGGGGGTACCAGATACGCAGTATTTT	CASSQDLARGVPDTQYF	NA	TRBV4-3	TRBJ2-3	NA
TGTGCCAGCAGTTTTTTACAGGGACAGGGGAGCACTGAAGCTTTCTTT	CASSFLQGQGSTEAFF	NA	TRBV28	TRBJ1-1	TRBD1
TGTGCCAGCAGCGGCCGGGACGGGAGCAATCAGCCCCAGCATTTT	CASSGRDGSNQPQHF	NA	TRBV7-9	TRBJ1-5	NA
TGTGCCAGCAGCTCGAGGACACCTAGCAATCAGCCCCAGCATTTT	CASSSRTPSNQPQHF	few	TRBV6-6	TRBJ1-5	NA
TGCAGTGCCAATAGGGGGGCGCGGTCAGAGACCCAGTACTTC	CSANRGARSETQYF	once	TRBV20-1	TRBJ2-5	NA
TGCGCCAGCAGCTCCCACCGGCGGGGGGGGCCCCCTGAGCAGTTCTTC	CASSSHRRGGPPEQFF	many	TRBV4-1	TRBJ2-1	TRBD2
TGTGCCAGCAGCACGGGGATCACAGATACGCAGTATTTT	CASSTGITDTQYF	many	TRBV7-3	TRBJ2-3	NA
TGTGCCAGCAGCGGAGACAGGGGAGTCTACGAGCAGTACTTC	CASSGDRGVYEQYF	NA	TRBV3-1	TRBJ2-7	TRBD1
TGTGCCAGCAGCACCTATACCGGGACAGGGCCCAGAGATGAGCAGTTCTTC	CASSTYTGTGPRDEQFF	few	TRBV7-8	TRBJ2-1	TRBD1
TGTGCCAGCAGCTTTTGGGGCAGGGCTGGGGCCAACGTCCTGACTTTC	CASSFWGRAGANVLTF	NA	TRBV7-9	TRBJ2-6	NA
TGCGCCAGCAGCCAACCGAAACAGAACACCGGGGAGCTGTTTTTT	CASSQPKQNTGELFF	NA	TRBV4-1	TRBJ2-2	NA
TGTGCCAGCAGCCAGACTAGGGAGGGCTATGGCTACACCTTC	CASSQTREGYGYTF	few	TRBV9	TRBJ1-2	NA
TGTGCCAGCAGTTACTCAGGGTTTCGGGGGGCCAACGTCCTGACTTTC	CASSYSGFRGANVLTF	few	TRBV6-6	TRBJ2-6	NA
TGTGCCAGCAGCCGACAGTTACTCTGGCGGAAAGAGACCCAGTACTTC	CASSRQLLWRKETQYF	NA	TRBV7-2	TRBJ2-5	NA
TGTGCCAGCAGTGGATACAGGGGGTCCTTGGTCGGCTACACCTTC	CASSGYRGSLVGYTF	few	TRBV12-3/TRBV12-4	TRBJ1-2	TRBD1
TGTGCCAGCAGTTCCCGGGACACGAACACTGAAGCTTTCTTT	CASSSRDTNTEAFF	few	TRBV3-1	TRBJ1-1	NA
TGTGCCAGCAGCGTGGGACAGGGGGATGAAAAACTGTTTTTT	CASSVGQGDEKLFF	few	TRBV7-2	TRBJ1-4	TRBD1
TGTGCCAGCGCGGGGGGGAGGGGCTCCTACAATGAGCAGTTCTTC	CASAGGRGSYNEQFF	few	TRBV6-5	TRBJ2-1	TRBD2
TGCGCCAGCAGCGCCAAGGGGGCGCGGGGGGAGACCCAGTACTTC	CASSAKGARGETQYF	NA	TRBV5-1	TRBJ2-5	NA
TGTGCCAGCAGCCCGACAGGGGTTGGGAGCAATCAGCCCCAGCATTTT	CASSPTGVGSNQPQHF	NA	TRBV12-3/TRBV12-4	TRBJ1-5	TRBD1
TGTGCCAGCAGGCCCCGGTCGGGCCTTTGGGTGAATTTT	CASRPRSGLWVNF	NA	TRBV3-1	TRBJ2-3	NA
TGTGCCAGCAGCCCACCCCCGGGACTAGCGGGGGGGCATGAGACCCAGTACTTC	CASSPPPGLAGGHETQYF	NA	TRBV7-2	TRBJ2-5	TRBD2
TGTGCCAGCAGCTCCCCGGTTGGCAATCAGCCCCAGCATTTT	CASSSPVGNQPQHF	few	TRBV7-2	TRBJ1-5	NA
TGTGCCAGCAGGACCGGGACAGGGGGTATTAACACCATATATTTT	CASRTGTGGINTIYF	NA	TRBV12-3/TRBV12-4	TRBJ1-3	TRBD1
TGCGCCAGCTACGGGGACAGCCACACCGGGGAGCTGTTTTTT	CASYGDSHTGELFF	NA	TRBV5-1	TRBJ2-2	TRBD1
TGCGCCAGCAGGAAAGGTACGGGGGCGGCTTCCTACAATGAGCAGTTCTTC	CASRKGTGAASYNEQFF	NA	TRBV5-1	TRBJ2-1	NA
TGTGCCAGCAGTTCCGGGACTAGTTGGACCCAGTACTTC	CASSSGTSWTQYF	few	TRBV12-3/TRBV12-4	TRBJ2-5	TRBD2
TGTGCCAGCAGCCAAGATTTGGGACAGGACACAGATACGCAGTATTTT	CASSQDLGQDTDTQYF	few	TRBV4-2	TRBJ2-3	TRBD1
TGCGCCAGCAGCCCCGGGGTGGCCCTGGGAGAGACCCAGTACTTC	CASSPGVALGETQYF	many	TRBV5-1	TRBJ2-5	NA
TGTGCCAGCAGTGAGGTAGTCGTGGGTACACCCCTCCACTTT	CASSEVVVGTPLHF	NA	TRBV2	TRBJ1-6	NA
TGTGCCAGCACCTCAAGTCCAGGGCCGAATTCACCCCTCCACTTT	CASTSSPGPNSPLHF	NA	TRBV7-2	TRBJ1-6	NA
TGTGCCAGCAGCGGAAAAGGGGACAGAGCTTTCTACGAGCAGTACTTC	CASSGKGDRAFYEQYF	few	TRBV7-9	TRBJ2-7	TRBD1
TGTGCCAGCAGCGTCGGGACTAGCGGGGGGGCCGCGAAAGATACGCAGTATTTT	CASSVGTSGGAAKDTQYF	few	TRBV9	TRBJ2-3	TRBD2
TGTGCCAGCAGCCAAGCCCACGGGGGCCACGCTTTCTTT	CASSQAHGGHAFF	NA	TRBV3-1	TRBJ1-1	NA
TGTGCCAGTCTAGCGGGGGGGCATGAGCAGTTCTTC	CASLAGGHEQFF	few	TRBV12-3/TRBV12-4	TRBJ2-1	TRBD2
TGTGCCAGCAGGACAGGGGTTAACACCGGGGAGCTGTTTTTT	CASRTGVNTGELFF	NA	TRBV9	TRBJ2-2	TRBD1
TGTGCCAGCAGTACCCAGACGGCTGGCTATGGCTACACCTTC	CASSTQTAGYGYTF	few	TRBV12-3/TRBV12-4	TRBJ1-2	NA
TGTGCCAGCAGCTTATCCGGCGGGGGGGGGGACAATGAGCAGTTCTTC	CASSLSGGGGDNEQFF	NA	TRBV7-3	TRBJ2-1	TRBD2
TGTGCCAGCAAGGAGGGGGTGAGCAATCAGCCCCAGCATTTT	CASKEGVSNQPQHF	few	TRBV27	TRBJ1-5	NA
TGTGCCAGCAGCCCCCAGGAGGGGCATACGCAGTATTTT	CASSPQEGHTQYF	few	TRBV3-1	TRBJ2-3	NA